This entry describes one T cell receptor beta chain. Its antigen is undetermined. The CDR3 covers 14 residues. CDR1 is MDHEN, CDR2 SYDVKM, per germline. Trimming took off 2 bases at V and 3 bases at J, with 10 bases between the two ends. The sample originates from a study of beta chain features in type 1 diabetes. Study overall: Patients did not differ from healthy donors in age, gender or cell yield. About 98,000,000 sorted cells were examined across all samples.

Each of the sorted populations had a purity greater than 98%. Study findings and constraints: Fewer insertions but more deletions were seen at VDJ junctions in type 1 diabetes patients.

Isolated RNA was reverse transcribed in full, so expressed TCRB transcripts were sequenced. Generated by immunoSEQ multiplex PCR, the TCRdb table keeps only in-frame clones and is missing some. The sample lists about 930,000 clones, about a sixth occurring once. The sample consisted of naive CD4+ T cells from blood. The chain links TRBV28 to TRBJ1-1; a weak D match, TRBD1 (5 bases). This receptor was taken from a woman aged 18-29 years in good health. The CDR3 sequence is CASSLPGPYTEAFF. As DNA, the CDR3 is TGTGCCAGCAGTTTACCAGGGCCTTACACTGAAGCTTTCTTT.